This passage covers 32 T cell receptor beta chains from one sample sequenced in a study of T cell responses to AZD1222 COVID-19 vaccine. Generated by immunoSEQ multiplex PCR, the TCRdb table keeps only in-frame clones and is missing some. The table includes 150,000 or so clones, 75% to 95% detected once. This specimen consisted of peripheral blood, obtained on day 0 of AZD1222 vaccination. All receptors come from an adult in good health.

The J gene is TRBJ2-5, the V gene TRBV7-2; TRBD1 or TRBD2 may be the D gene (5 bases each). Germline V gives CDR1 SGHTA, CDR2 FQGNSA. The CDR3 has 14 residues. V lost 2 bases and J 5 bases, leaving 12 bases between the germline ends. The CDR3 region has the DNA TGTGCCAGCAGCTTACGGGGCAGGCGGGAGACCCAGTACTTC. As protein: CASSLRGRRETQYF.

The J gene is TRBJ2-1, the V gene TRBV6-2 or TRBV6-3; 8 bases match TRBD2. The CDR3 is 14 amino acids. Germline assignment: CDR1 MNHEY and CDR2 SVGEGT. V shed 5 bases and J 5 bases; nucleotides not matched to a gene: 5. CDR3 bases: TGTGCCAGCAGTCGACTAGCGCCTAACAATGAGCAGTTCTTC. This sequence encodes CASSRLAPNNEQFF.

This chain joins TRBV7-9 and TRBJ2-2, with TRBD2 matching over 11 bases. The CDR3 has 15 residues. J gave up 5 bases and V 2 bases, and 1 base lay outside the gene matches. Germline-derived CDR1 and CDR2 are SEHNR and FQNEAQ (reference sequence). Here the CDR3 reads CASSLTSGRTGELFF. The CDR3 coding sequence is TGTGCCAGCAGCTTAACTAGCGGGAGAACCGGGGAGCTGTTTTTT.

The genes are TRBV5-6 and TRBJ2-1; D is perhaps TRBD2 (5 bases). The CDR3 sequence is 15 residues long. V lost 3 bases and J lost 2, with 12 bases in between. From germline, CDR1 is SGHDT and CDR2 YYEEEE. The CDR3 region has the DNA TGTGCCAGCAGCTCCAGCAGGAGGACCTACAATGAGCAGTTCTTC. Amino acids: CASSSSRRTYNEQFF.

The CDR3 sequence: CASSLARSGRAYEQYF. The DNA of the CDR3 is TGTGCCAGCAGCTTAGCCCGTAGCGGGAGGGCCTACGAGCAGTACTTC. The chain carries TRBV7-2 and TRBJ2-7; 11 bases are shared with TRBD2. Trimming removed 0 bases from V and 2 bases from J; junction bases left unmatched: 3. Germline CDR1 is SGHTA and CDR2 is FQGNSA. This CDR3 spans 16 amino acids.

The V and J genes are TRBV28 and TRBJ2-6, with D unclear. The V and J ends lost 5 bases and 0 bases respectively, with 5 bases between them. In germline, CDR1 is MDHEN, CDR2 SYDVKM. The CDR3 sequence is 14 residues long. CDR3 protein: CASSPDSGANVLTF. The CDR3 nucleotides read TGTGCCAGCAGTCCGGACTCTGGGGCCAACGTCCTGACTTTC. The full variable domain, completed using reference TRBV28 and TRBJ2-6, is DVKVTQSSRYLVKRTGEKVFLECVQDMDHENMFWYRQDPGLGLRLIYFSYDVKMKEKGDIPEGYSVSREKKERFSLILESASTNQTSMYLCASSPDSGANVLTFGAGSRLTVL.

The J gene is TRBJ2-1, the V gene TRBV18; 13 nucleotides agree with TRBD2. Germline V gives CDR1 KGHSH, CDR2 LQKENI. The V segment lost 0 bases and the J segment 8 bases; nucleotides outside the gene matches: 1. The length of the CDR3 is 15 residues. The CDR3: CASSPPGLAGHEQFF. CDR3 nucleotide sequence: TGTGCCAGCTCACCACCGGGACTAGCGGGGCATGAGCAGTTCTTC.

V usage is TRBV28 and J usage is TRBJ1-2; D is uncertain. CDR1 and CDR2 from the germline V gene are MDHEN and SYDVKM. The CDR3 length is 12 residues. Trimming removed 11 bases from V and 8 bases from J, with 18 bases in between. CDR3 loop: CAATSGGWGYTF. The CDR3 region has the DNA TGTGCCGCAACCTCGGGAGGTTGGGGCTACACCTTC.

This chain links TRBV7-9 with TRBJ2-3, with TRBD2 as a possible D gene (6 bases). The germline CDR1 and CDR2 sequences are SEHNR and FQNEAQ (reference sequence). Between the trimmed V and J ends, which lost 2 bases and 2 bases, there was a span of 11 bases. This CDR3 has 15 amino acids. The CDR3 bases are TGTGCCAGCAGCTTATTCGGGGGACTCACAGATACGCAGTATTTT. This translates into CASSLFGGLTDTQYF.

The J gene is TRBJ1-1, the V gene TRBV28; 11 bases map to TRBD1. This CDR3 contains 15 residues. Germline loops: CDR1 MDHEN, CDR2 SYDVKM. V trimming: 6 bases; J trimming: 3 bases; junction bases outside the gene matches: 6. CDR3 protein: CASSPLGQGDTEAFF. In nucleotides, the CDR3 is TGTGCCAGCAGCCCTTTGGGACAGGGGGACACTGAAGCTTTCTTT. Complete variable domain (other parts from reference TRBV28 and TRBJ1-1): DVKVTQSSRYLVKRTGEKVFLECVQDMDHENMFWYRQDPGLGLRLIYFSYDVKMKEKGDIPEGYSVSREKKERFSLILESASTNQTSMYLCASSPLGQGDTEAFFGQGTRLTVV.

The chain is built from TRBV5-4 and TRBJ2-7; 10 positions match TRBD1. The ends lost 4 bases at V and 4 bases at J; junction bases unmatched: 8. CDR3 length: 15 residues. The germline gives CDR1 SGHNT, CDR2 YYREEE (reference sequence). CDR3 sequence reads: CASSIPGQGSYEQYF. For the CDR3, the DNA is TGTGCCAGCAGCATACCGGGACAGGGGAGTTACGAGCAGTACTTC.

The rearrangement uses TRBV19 and TRBJ1-5, with D hard to call. V lost 0 bases, J lost 3 bases, and 12 bases lay in between. The V gene's germline CDR1 is LNHDA and CDR2 SQIVND (reference sequence). The CDR3 totals 16 residues. The CDR3 DNA reads TGTGCCAGTAGTATAGACCCGGGTATAGCCAATCAGCCCCAGCATTTT. This translates into CASSIDPGIANQPQHF.

The chain is built from TRBV19 and TRBJ1-1; D call uncertain. CDR1 is LNHDA, CDR2 SQIVND, per germline (reference sequence). This CDR3 region has 11 residues. The V and J ends lost 5 bases and 1 base respectively, with 2 bases between them. The CDR3 DNA is TGTGCCAGTAGTTGGAACACTGAAGCTTTCTTT. Translating gives CASSWNTEAFF.

The V gene is TRBV6-5, the J gene TRBJ1-6; 9 bases agree with TRBD1. Germline-derived CDR1 and CDR2 are MNHEY and SVGAGI. The CDR3 runs 14 residues. V shed 6 bases and J 10 bases; nucleotides not matched to a gene: 7. Here the CDR3 reads CASRPGQGKSPLHF. The CDR3 coding sequence is TGTGCCAGCAGACCCGGACAGGGGAAATCACCCCTCCACTTT.

CDR3 DNA: TGTGCCAGCAGCCCCGGGACTAGCAATAACTCTGCGCAGTATTTT. This gives the protein CASSPGTSNNSAQYF. This rearrangement joins TRBV11-2 to TRBJ2-3; 9 positions agree with TRBD2. Germline CDR1 is SGHAT and CDR2 is FQNNGV. V was pared by 5 bases and J by 10 bases, with 13 bases of the junction left unmatched. The CDR3 spans 15 residues. Full variable domain (outside the CDR3, taken from reference TRBV11-2 and TRBJ2-3): EAGVAQSPRYKIIEKRQSVAFWCNPISGHATLYWYQQILGQGPKLLIQFQNNGVVDDSQLPKDRFSAERLKGVDSTLKIQPAKLEDSAVYLCASSPGTSNNSAQYFGPGTRLTVL.

V is TRBV28 and J is TRBJ2-5, with 8 bases aligning to TRBD1. From germline, CDR1 is MDHEN and CDR2 SYDVKM. This CDR3 is built from 14 residues. V shed 3 bases and J 2 bases; nucleotides not matched to a gene: 2. The CDR3 sequence: CASSFWTGQETQYF. Written as DNA, the CDR3 is TGTGCCAGCAGTTTTTGGACAGGGCAAGAGACCCAGTACTTC.

A single count supports this clone. V and J are TRBV6-2 or TRBV6-3 and TRBJ2-7, with 8 nucleotides matching TRBD2. The V gene end was trimmed by 4 bases and the J gene end by 0 bases; junction bases not matched to a gene: 11. The CDR3 extends over 17 amino acids. Germline lookup yields CDR1 MNHEY and CDR2 SVGEGT. CDR3 bases: TGTGCCAGCAGTTTCATTGCCCATAGCGGGAACTCCTACGAGCAGTACTTC. Translating it yields CASSFIAHSGNSYEQYF.

This chain joins TRBV19 and TRBJ1-5; D remains ambiguous. Germline-derived CDR1 and CDR2 are LNHDA and SQIVND (reference sequence). The CDR3 runs to 13 residues. V shed 4 bases and J shed 5 bases, with 9 bases lying between them. For the CDR3, the DNA is TGTGCCAGTAGTAAAAGTCCGTATCAGCCCCAGCATTTT. It specifies CASSKSPYQPQHF.

The CDR3 loop is CASSPRLEEMQYF. For the CDR3, the DNA is TGTGCCAGCAGCCCCCGGCTGGAGGAGATGCAGTACTTC. The chain carries TRBV14 and TRBJ2-7; D possibly corresponds to TRBD2 (5 bases). Trimming left V 4 bases short and J 9 bases short, with 16 bases between. This CDR3 has 13 amino acids. The V gene's germline CDR1 is SGHDN and CDR2 FVKESK.

This chain links TRBV6-1 with TRBJ2-4; 7 positions match TRBD1. Looked up from germline, CDR1 is MNHNS and CDR2 is SASEGT. CDR3 length equals 15 residues. Trimming cost V 3 bases and J 6 bases; bases outside gene matches: 8. In DNA form, the CDR3 reads TGTGCCAGCAGTGAGCAAGGGGGCTCGAGAAACATTCAGTACTTC. Protein sequence: CASSEQGGSRNIQYF.

V usage is TRBV5-4 and J usage is TRBJ2-2, with D possibly being TRBD2 (6 bases). Trimming took off 1 base at V and 0 bases at J, with 10 bases between the two ends. CDR3 length equals 16 residues. The germline V gene has CDR1 SGHNT and CDR2 YYREEE (reference sequence). The CDR3 sequence is CASSLLPGANTGELFF. The CDR3 DNA follows: TGTGCCAGCAGCTTGCTCCCGGGGGCGAACACCGGGGAGCTGTTTTTT.

The V gene is TRBV9, the J gene TRBJ2-1; possible D gene TRBD1, 6 bases. The CDR3 is 15 amino acids. Trimming stripped 2 bases from V and 4 bases from J, with 13 bases between. Germline CDR1 reads SGDLS; CDR2 reads YYNGEE. DNA of the CDR3: TGTGCCAGCAGCGTTCCGGGACAACCTTACAATGAGCAGTTCTTC. This gives the protein CASSVPGQPYNEQFF. Full variable domain (missing parts from reference TRBV9 and TRBJ2-1): DSGVTQTPKHLITATGQRVTLRCSPRSGDLSVYWYQQSLDQGLQFLIQYYNGEERAKGNILERFSAQQFPDLHSELNLSSLELGDSALYFCASSVPGQPYNEQFFGPGTRLTVL.

The gene calls are TRBV3-1 (or the pseudogene TRBV3-2) and TRBJ2-1; D may be TRBD2 (5 bases). This CDR3 contains 17 residues. The V end was cut by 4 bases, the J end by 0 bases, with 16 bases between. Germline V CDR1 and CDR2: LGHDT, YNNKEL (reference sequence). In DNA form, the CDR3 reads TGTGCCAGCAGCCCCGAAGCGAGGGAGTACTCCTACAATGAGCAGTTCTTC. Translation gives CASSPEAREYSYNEQFF.

The chain uses TRBV6-2 or TRBV6-3 and TRBJ1-1; D is undetermined. The V and J ends lost 2 bases and 1 base respectively, with 5 bases between them. The CDR3 extends over 13 amino acids. The germline V gene has CDR1 MNHEY and CDR2 SVGEGT. CDR3 sequence (DNA): TGTGCCAGCAGTTACACCCCGAACACTGAAGCTTTCTTT. Protein sequence: CASSYTPNTEAFF.

The chain combines TRBV11-2 with TRBJ2-4; weak D call: TRBD2 (6 bases). The ends were cut back, 1 base at V and 3 bases at J, with 10 bases in the middle. Germline CDR1 SGHAT, CDR2 FQNNGV. CDR3 length equals 15 residues. The chain's CDR3 is CASSLAGVGKNIQYF. The CDR3 DNA follows: TGTGCCAGCAGCTTAGCGGGAGTTGGCAAAAACATTCAGTACTTC.

The V call is TRBV6-2 or TRBV6-3, the J call TRBJ2-7, with a tentative D call TRBD1 (5 bases). V was trimmed by 3 bases and J by 0 bases, leaving 12 bases between them. The V gene's germline CDR1 is MNHEY and CDR2 SVGEGT. The CDR3 is 15 amino acids. The CDR3 coding sequence is TGTGCCAGCAGTTATTTACCGGACAACTCCTACGAGCAGTACTTC. Protein sequence: CASSYLPDNSYEQYF.

The genes are TRBV3-1 (or the pseudogene TRBV3-2) and TRBJ2-5; 9 positions agree with TRBD2. The CDR3 length is 20 residues. Trimming at V came to 1 base and at J to 3 bases, leaving 18 bases not matched to a gene. Germline V CDR1 and CDR2: LGHDT, YNNKEL (reference sequence). The CDR3 region is CASSQGGREGVFCWKETQYF. In nucleotides, the CDR3 is TGTGCCAGCAGCCAAGGTGGGCGGGAGGGCGTTTTTTGCTGGAAAGAGACCCAGTACTTC.

The chain combines TRBV5-1 with TRBJ2-3; a possible D gene is TRBD2 (5 bases). In germline, CDR1 is SGHRS, CDR2 YFSETQ. Trimming took 5 bases from V and 7 from J, leaving 23 bases between them. The CDR3 has 16 residues. CDR3 sequence reads: CASREVAERWVNTQYF. The DNA of the CDR3 is TGCGCCAGCAGGGAGGTCGCGGAGAGATGGGTAAATACGCAGTATTTT.

The chain couples TRBV6-5 to TRBJ2-1; possible D gene TRBD1, 6 bases. Per germline, CDR1 MNHEY and CDR2 SVGAGI. The CDR3 loop spans 15 amino acids. The ends were cut back, 0 bases at V and 4 bases at J, with 10 bases in the middle. The CDR3: CASSYSTGEYNEQFF. In DNA form, the CDR3 reads TGTGCCAGCAGTTACTCGACAGGAGAATACAATGAGCAGTTCTTC.

This chain links TRBV28 with TRBJ2-7, with D possibly matching TRBD2 (5 bases). This CDR3 region has 12 residues. Per germline, CDR1 MDHEN and CDR2 SYDVKM. V lost 7 bases and J lost 2, with 9 bases in between. The CDR3 is CASIAGAYEQYF. CDR3 DNA sequence: TGTGCCAGCATTGCCGGGGCCTACGAGCAGTACTTC.

The gene calls are TRBV6-5 and TRBJ1-2; D might be TRBD1 (5 bases). CDR3 length: 15 amino acids. Germline values: CDR1 MNHEY, CDR2 SVGAGI. V was shortened by 8 bases and J by 8 bases, with 24 bases between the two germline ends. The CDR3 region is CASGRLDGTSNGYTF. The DNA for the CDR3 is TGTGCCAGCGGGAGATTGGACGGGACCTCCAACGGCTACACCTTC.

The chain uses TRBV11-3 and TRBJ2-5; 11 positions agree with TRBD1. With 5 bases clipped from V and 5 bases from J, the junction kept 7 bases outside the gene matches. Germline V gives CDR1 SGHNT, CDR2 YENEEA. CDR3 length: 15 residues. CDR3 sequence (DNA): TGTGCCAGCAGCGCGGGGACAGGGGGTGGGGAGACCCAGTACTTC. Translation gives CASSAGTGGGETQYF.